This section outlines one T cell receptor (beta chain) sequence together with its context. The antigen remains unidentified. The data derive from a study of T-cell memory formation after mild COVID-19. Whole-study results and caveats: Mostly located in CM and EM were contracting CD4+ clones, with contracting CD8+ clones located in EMRA. Later expanders leaned CD4+, whereas day 15 to 85 contracting clones were balanced CD4/CD8.

TCRdb reprocessed the 5' RACE reads with MiXCR, giving one entry per CDR3 protein. This table has 430,000 or so distinct CDR3 sequences, 20% to 30% appearing once. The CDR3 runs to 16 residues. Losses at the gene ends were 3 bases for V and 1 base for J; bases not matched to a gene: 6. Per germline, CDR1 SGHRS and CDR2 YFSETQ. V and J are TRBV5-1 and TRBJ2-2; 7 positions match TRBD1. The sequence came from an adult woman who had mild COVID-19 (a few samples of this study predate the infection). Cell type and time point are not known. The sequenced sample was PBMCs or a T cell subset sorted from them (not recorded which). In DNA form, the CDR3 reads TGCGCCAGCAGCTCCCACAGGGGCCGGAACACCGGGGAGCTGTTTTTT. Its protein is CASSSHRGRNTGELFF.